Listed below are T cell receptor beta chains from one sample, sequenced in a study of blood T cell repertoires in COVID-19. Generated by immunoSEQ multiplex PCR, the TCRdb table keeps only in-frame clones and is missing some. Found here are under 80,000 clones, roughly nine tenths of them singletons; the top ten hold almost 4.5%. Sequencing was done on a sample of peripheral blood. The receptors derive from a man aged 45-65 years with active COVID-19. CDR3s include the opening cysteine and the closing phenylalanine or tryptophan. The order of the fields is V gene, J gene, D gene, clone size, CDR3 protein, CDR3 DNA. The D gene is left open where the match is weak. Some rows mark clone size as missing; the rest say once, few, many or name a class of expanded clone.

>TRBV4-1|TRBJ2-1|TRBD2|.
CASSQEASGGSDNEQFF
TGCGCCAGCAGCCAAGAGGCTAGCGGGGGGAGCGACAATGAGCAGTTCTTC
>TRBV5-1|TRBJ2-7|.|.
CASRPDTYEQYF
TGCGCCAGCAGACCGGACACCTACGAGCAGTACTTC
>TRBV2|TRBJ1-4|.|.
CASSPREGTELFF
TGTGCCAGCAGTCCGAGGGAGGGTACTGAACTGTTTTTT
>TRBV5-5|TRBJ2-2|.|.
CASSWYTKGTGELFF
TGTGCCAGCAGCTGGTACACGAAGGGGACCGGGGAGCTGTTTTTT
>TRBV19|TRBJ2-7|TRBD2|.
CASSSFSGGSYEQYF
TGTGCCAGCTCATCATTTAGCGGGGGATCATACGAGCAGTACTTC
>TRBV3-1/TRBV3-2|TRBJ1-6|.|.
CASSQAKGLYNSPLHF
TGTGCCAGCAGCCAAGCAAAGGGACTCTATAATTCACCCCTCCACTTT
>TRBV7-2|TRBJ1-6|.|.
CASSLGASYNSPLHF
TGTGCCAGCAGCTTAGGGGCCAGCTATAATTCACCCCTCCACTTT
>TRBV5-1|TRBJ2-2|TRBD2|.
CASSLAKVAGKNTGELFF
TGCGCCAGCAGCTTGGCCAAGGTAGCGGGGAAAAACACCGGGGAGCTGTTTTTT
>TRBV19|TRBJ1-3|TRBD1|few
CASSGQGSSGNTIYF
TGTGCCAGTAGTGGACAGGGTAGCTCTGGAAACACCATATATTTT
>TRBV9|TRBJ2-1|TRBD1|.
CASSALGTGYNEQFF
TGTGCCAGCAGCGCGCTCGGGACAGGATACAATGAGCAGTTCTTC
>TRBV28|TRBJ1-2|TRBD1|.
CASSLTGQGGGYTF
TGTGCCAGCAGTCTGACCGGACAGGGGGGTGGCTACACCTTC
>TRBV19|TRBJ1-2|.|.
CASISKGGRRDYGYTF
TGTGCCAGTATCTCGAAGGGCGGGCGCCGGGACTATGGCTACACCTTC
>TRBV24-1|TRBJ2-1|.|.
CATSDVRGAVYNEQFF
TGTGCCACCAGTGATGTTCGGGGGGCAGTATACAATGAGCAGTTCTTC
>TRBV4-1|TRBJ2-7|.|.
CASSQEPLVQGSYEQYF
TGCGCCAGCAGCCAAGAACCGCTAGTGCAGGGCTCCTACGAGCAGTACTTC
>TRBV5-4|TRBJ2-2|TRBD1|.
CASSSGGTGELFF
TGTGCCAGCAGCTCAGGGGGTACCGGGGAGCTGTTTTTT
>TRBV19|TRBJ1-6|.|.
CASSTGTGINSPLHF
TGTGCCAGTAGTACAGGTACGGGGATAAATTCACCCCTCCACTTT
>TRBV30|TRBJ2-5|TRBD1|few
CAWSPGQGYQETQYF
TGTGCCTGGAGCCCGGGACAGGGGTACCAAGAGACCCAGTACTTC
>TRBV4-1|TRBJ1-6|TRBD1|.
CASSQALGQGGVNSPLHF
TGCGCCAGCAGCCAAGCACTGGGACAGGGAGGAGTAAATTCACCCCTCCACTTT
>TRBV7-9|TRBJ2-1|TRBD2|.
CASSDELAGGLNEQFF
TGTGCCAGCAGCGATGAACTAGCGGGGGGTTTGAATGAGCAGTTCTTC
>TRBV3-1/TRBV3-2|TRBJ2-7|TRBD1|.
CASSLGTAVPYEQYF
TGTGCCAGCAGCCTAGGGACAGCAGTACCCTACGAGCAGTACTTC
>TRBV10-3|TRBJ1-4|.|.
CAISEGGEKLFF
TGTGCCATCAGTGAGGGGGGGGAAAAACTGTTTTTT
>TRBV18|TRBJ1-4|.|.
CASSNVQRTNEKLFF
TGTGCCAGCTCAAACGTACAGAGAACTAATGAAAAACTGTTTTTT
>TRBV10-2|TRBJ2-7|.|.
CASSESTLRDYEQYF
TGCGCCAGCAGTGAGTCAACCTTGCGAGACTACGAGCAGTACTTC
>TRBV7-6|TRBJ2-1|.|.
CASSRQIFAVHEQFF
TGTGCCAGCAGTCGACAAATTTTTGCTGTTCATGAGCAGTTCTTC
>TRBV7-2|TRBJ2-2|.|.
CASSKGVKGSGELFF
TGTGCCAGCAGCAAAGGGGTGAAGGGGTCCGGGGAGCTGTTTTTT
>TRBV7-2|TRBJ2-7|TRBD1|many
CASSLGTGTGVYEQYF
TGTGCCAGCAGCTTAGGAACCGGGACAGGGGTCTACGAGCAGTACTTC
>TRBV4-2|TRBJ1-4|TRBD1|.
CASSQEAGGHEKLFF
TGTGCCAGCAGCCAAGAGGCAGGGGGTCATGAAAAACTGTTTTTT
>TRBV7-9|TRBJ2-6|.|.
CASSLYGGANVLTF
TGTGCCAGCAGCTTATACGGTGGGGCCAACGTCCTGACTTTC
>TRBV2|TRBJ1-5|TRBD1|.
CASTMGQVINQPQHF
TGTGCCAGCACCATGGGACAGGTGATAAATCAGCCCCAGCATTTT
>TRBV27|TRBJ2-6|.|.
CASSLGSSGRGRTGANVLTF
TGTGCCAGCAGTTTAGGTAGTAGTGGCAGGGGAAGAACTGGGGCCAACGTCCTGACTTTC
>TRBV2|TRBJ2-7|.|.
CASRVGRGTTYEQYF
TGTGCCAGCAGGGTCGGGCGGGGTACGACCTACGAGCAGTACTTC
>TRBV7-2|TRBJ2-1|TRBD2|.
CASSTASGGYNEQFF
TGTGCCAGCAGCACAGCTAGCGGGGGCTACAATGAGCAGTTCTTC
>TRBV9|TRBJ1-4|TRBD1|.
CASSQEGTGRGEKLFF
TGTGCCAGCAGCCAGGAAGGGACAGGTCGGGGTGAAAAACTGTTTTTT
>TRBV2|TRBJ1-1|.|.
CASTPLVGSGTEAFF
TGTGCCAGCACCCCCCTTGTGGGGAGCGGCACTGAAGCTTTCTTT
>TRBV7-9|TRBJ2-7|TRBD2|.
CASSLAPWASGGIYEQYF
TGTGCCAGCAGCTTAGCGCCTTGGGCTAGCGGGGGTATCTACGAGCAGTACTTC
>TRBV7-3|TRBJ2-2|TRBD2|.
CASSLTGTSGRYSGELFF
TGTGCCAGCAGCTTAACGGGGACTAGCGGGAGGTATTCCGGGGAGCTGTTTTTT
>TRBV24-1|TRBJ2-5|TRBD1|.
CATSGQGPETQYF
TGTGCCACCAGTGGACAGGGGCCGGAGACCCAGTACTTC
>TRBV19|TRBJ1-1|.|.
CASSIAEITEAFF
TGTGCCAGTAGTATAGCAGAAATCACTGAAGCTTTCTTT
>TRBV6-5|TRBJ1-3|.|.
CAGSSGPGLSGNTIYF
TGTGCCGGGAGTTCAGGGCCGGGCCTCTCTGGAAACACCATATATTTT
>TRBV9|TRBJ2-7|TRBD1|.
CASSVAPGQTYEQYF
TGTGCCAGCAGCGTAGCCCCGGGACAGACCTACGAGCAGTACTTC
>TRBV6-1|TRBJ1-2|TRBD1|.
CASRPGGALGGYTF
TGTGCCAGCAGGCCAGGGGGTGCGTTGGGTGGCTACACCTTC
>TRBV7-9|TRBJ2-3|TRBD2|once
CASSLLRAGEQDTQYF
TGTGCCAGCAGCTTATTGAGGGCGGGAGAACAAGATACGCAGTATTTT
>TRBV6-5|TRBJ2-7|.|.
CASRGGLAAYEQYF
TGTGCCAGCAGGGGGGGCCTAGCGGCCTACGAGCAGTACTTC
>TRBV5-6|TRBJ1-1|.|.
CASSLAADTILNTEAFF
TGTGCCAGCAGCTTGGCCGCGGACACAATACTGAACACTGAAGCTTTCTTT
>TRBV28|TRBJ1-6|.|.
CASSSRALHF
TGTGCCAGCAGTTCCCGGGCCCTCCACTTT
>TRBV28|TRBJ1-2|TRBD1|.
CASRLTGNYGYTF
TGTGCCAGCAGGTTGACAGGGAACTATGGCTACACCTTC
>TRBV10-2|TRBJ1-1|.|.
CASSEQPNTEAFF
TGCGCCAGCAGTGAACAGCCGAACACTGAAGCTTTCTTT
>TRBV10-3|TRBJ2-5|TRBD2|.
CAISDPGLAGPETQYF
TGTGCCATCAGTGACCCGGGACTAGCGGGGCCAGAGACCCAGTACTTC
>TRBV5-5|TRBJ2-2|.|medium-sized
CASSFKAVGNTGELFF
TGTGCCAGCAGCTTTAAGGCGGTAGGCAACACCGGGGAGCTGTTTTTT
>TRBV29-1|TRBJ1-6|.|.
CAAGGPDSPLHF
TGCGCGGCCGGCGGTCCTGATTCACCCCTCCACTTT
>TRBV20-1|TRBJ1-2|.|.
CSANRVGGYTF
TGCAGTGCCAACAGGGTTGGGGGCTACACCTTC
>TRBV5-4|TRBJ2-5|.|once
CASSSPQGPEETQYF
TGTGCCAGCAGCTCCCCTCAGGGGCCTGAAGAGACCCAGTACTTC
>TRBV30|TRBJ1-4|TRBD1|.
CAWRYTGGMEKLFF
TGTGCCTGGAGGTACACAGGGGGCATGGAAAAACTGTTTTTT
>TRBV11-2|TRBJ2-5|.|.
CASSPQETQYF
TGTGCCAGCAGCCCACAAGAGACCCAGTACTTC
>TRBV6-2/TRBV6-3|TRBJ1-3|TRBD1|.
CASSYSTGTATSGNTIYF
TGTGCCAGCAGTTACTCCACCGGGACAGCGACTTCTGGAAACACCATATATTTT
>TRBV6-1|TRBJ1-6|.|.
CASSEGRDTSSYNSPLHF
TGTGCCAGCAGTGAAGGCCGGGACACGAGCTCCTATAATTCACCCCTCCACTTT
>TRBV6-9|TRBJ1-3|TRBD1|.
CASSYSKQTGVRSSGNTIYF
TGTGCCAGCAGTTATTCGAAACAGACAGGGGTCAGGAGCTCTGGAAACACCATATATTTT
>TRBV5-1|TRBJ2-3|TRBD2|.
CASSLERGVNTQYF
TGCGCCAGCAGCTTGGAGCGGGGGGTCAATACGCAGTATTTT
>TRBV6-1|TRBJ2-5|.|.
CASSDSILSPYQETQYF
TGTGCCAGCAGTGATTCGATACTGAGTCCCTACCAAGAGACCCAGTACTTC
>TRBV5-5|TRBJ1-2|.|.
CASSGTGSIISGYTF
TGTGCCAGCAGCGGAACAGGGTCTATTATTAGTGGCTACACCTTC